This is a list of T cell receptor beta chains from one sample in a study of T cell responses to AZD1222 COVID-19 vaccine. Clones were sequenced by immunoSEQ multiplex PCR, and TCRdb holds only the in-frame ones, with some missing. Among 80,000 to 95,000 clones listed, 90% were seen once. The sequenced sample was peripheral blood, obtained 28 days after the second AZD1222 dose. The receptors were sampled from an adult who received the AZD1222 COVID-19 vaccine. Both conserved end residues are part of each CDR3. D genes are given only for firm matches. Clone size, where shown, is once, few, many, or a class for clones that have expanded.

D gene,clone size,V gene,J gene,CDR3 DNA,CDR3 protein
TRBD1,NA,TRBV18,TRBJ1-2,TGTGCCAGCTCACTGGACAGGCAAACTAACTATGGCTACACCTTC,CASSLDRQTNYGYTF
NA,NA,TRBV9,TRBJ1-3,TGTGCCAGCAGCACTGGGGGAGGGTCTGGAAACACCATATATTTT,CASSTGGGSGNTIYF
NA,NA,TRBV6-2/TRBV6-3,TRBJ1-3,TGTGCCAGCAGTTCAGCGGGATTCTCTGGAAACACCATATATTTT,CASSSAGFSGNTIYF
NA,NA,TRBV2,TRBJ1-5,TGTGCCAGCAAACTGGAGGGGTCATCTTATCAGCCCCAGCATTTT,CASKLEGSSYQPQHF
NA,NA,TRBV11-2,TRBJ2-1,TGTGCCAGCAGCGCTGTTACCCCCAGCTCCTACAATGAGCAGTTCTTC,CASSAVTPSSYNEQFF
TRBD2,NA,TRBV5-1,TRBJ2-3,TGCGCCAGCAGCTTCGGGACTAGCGGCCGAGATACGCAGTATTTT,CASSFGTSGRDTQYF
NA,few,TRBV10-3,TRBJ1-5,TGTGCCATCGGGTCTCCCAATCAGCCCCAGCATTTT,CAIGSPNQPQHF
NA,NA,TRBV18,TRBJ1-5,TGTGCCAGCTCACCACTGAGGCAGATCAATCAGCCCCAGCATTTT,CASSPLRQINQPQHF
TRBD1,NA,TRBV6-5,TRBJ1-4,TGTGCCAGCAAGAAACAGGGGATAAAACTGTTTTTT,CASKKQGIKLFF
NA,NA,TRBV2,TRBJ2-2,TGTGCCAGCAGGGCGGACAGGAACACCGGGGAGCTGTTTTTT,CASRADRNTGELFF
NA,NA,TRBV28,TRBJ1-6,TGTGCCACCACATGGGGTCTGCAGGGCGGTTCACCCCTCCACTTT,CATTWGLQGGSPLHF
NA,NA,TRBV6-5,TRBJ1-3,TGTGCCAGCAGTCCAGACAGACCCTCTGGAAACACCATATATTTT,CASSPDRPSGNTIYF
NA,NA,TRBV5-1,TRBJ1-6,TGCGCCAGCAGCTTGGGGGAAAGTAATTCACCCCTCCACTTT,CASSLGESNSPLHF
NA,NA,TRBV6-5,TRBJ1-2,TGTGCCAGCAGTCCCTGGGCTGCTCTTAACTATGGCTACACCTTC,CASSPWAALNYGYTF
NA,NA,TRBV4-1,TRBJ1-2,TGCGCCAGCAGCCAGGCAGCCTTGAACTATGGCTACACCTTC,CASSQAALNYGYTF
NA,NA,TRBV28,TRBJ1-3,TGTGCCAGCAGTTCCGCAGGCTCTGGAAACACCATATATTTT,CASSSAGSGNTIYF
TRBD2,NA,TRBV2,TRBJ2-7,TGTGCCAGCAGTGAATTGGCTAGCGGGGACATGAGCTCCTACGAGCAGTACTTC,CASSELASGDMSSYEQYF
NA,NA,TRBV6-4,TRBJ1-1,TGTGCCAGCAGCCGGGAGGTCTTCGGCACTGAAGCTTTCTTT,CASSREVFGTEAFF
TRBD2,NA,TRBV3-1/TRBV3-2,TRBJ2-3,TGTGCCAGCAGCCAAGGACCAGCGGGGGTGATCACAGATACGCAGTATTTT,CASSQGPAGVITDTQYF
TRBD1,NA,TRBV29-1,TRBJ2-1,TGCAGCGGTACCCCTTGGGGGGACAGGGCCAGTGAGCAGTTCTTC,CSGTPWGDRASEQFF
NA,NA,TRBV14,TRBJ1-2,TGTGCCAGCAGCCGGGACGGGAACTATGGCTACACCTTC,CASSRDGNYGYTF
NA,NA,TRBV7-9,TRBJ2-1,TGTGCCAGCAGCTTAATAGGCCAGGGTAAAAATGAGCAGTTCTTC,CASSLIGQGKNEQFF
NA,NA,TRBV15,TRBJ1-2,TGTGCCACCAGCAGCCGGACGGGGTCTGGCTACACCTTC,CATSSRTGSGYTF
TRBD1,once,TRBV28,TRBJ2-7,TGTGCTACTTATCTGACAGGGAAGGAGCAGTACTTC,CATYLTGKEQYF
NA,NA,TRBV19,TRBJ1-5,TGTGCCAGTAGTATGAGGGGTAGCAATCAGCCCCAGCATTTT,CASSMRGSNQPQHF
NA,NA,TRBV4-1,TRBJ2-7,TGCGCCAGCAGCCAAGATACGGGACCCATCTACGAGCAGTACTTC,CASSQDTGPIYEQYF
NA,few,TRBV19,TRBJ1-5,TGTGCCAGTAGATCCTTTGAGGGGGGGCTCTGGAATCAGCCCCAGCATTTT,CASRSFEGGLWNQPQHF
NA,NA,TRBV19,TRBJ1-2,TGTGCCAGTAGTGTGGAAGGGACCAACGAGGGGGGCTATGGCTACACCTTC,CASSVEGTNEGGYGYTF
TRBD2,NA,TRBV11-2,TRBJ2-1,TGTGCCAGCAGCTCAGCCCTAGCGGGCTACTACAATGAGCAGTTCTTC,CASSSALAGYYNEQFF
TRBD1,NA,TRBV28,TRBJ2-2,TGTGCCAGCAGTTTATCAGGGGGCGGTCGCACCGGGGAGCTGTTTTTT,CASSLSGGGRTGELFF
NA,NA,TRBV29-1,TRBJ1-2,TGCAGCGGGTCACAGGGAGGCGGGGGCTACACCTTC,CSGSQGGGGYTF
TRBD2,NA,TRBV9,TRBJ2-1,TGTGCCAGCAGCGTAGACCTGGCGGGGGGGCGAAGTGAGCAGTTCTTC,CASSVDLAGGRSEQFF
TRBD2,NA,TRBV6-4,TRBJ2-1,TGTGCCAGCAGCCTGAGCGGGGGGGCCAATGAGCAGTTCTTC,CASSLSGGANEQFF
NA,NA,TRBV28,TRBJ1-3,TGTGCCAGCAGTTTAGCCCTCTCTGGAAACACCATATATTTT,CASSLALSGNTIYF
NA,NA,TRBV12-3/TRBV12-4,TRBJ2-7,TGTGCCAGCAGCTCACATCCCTCCTACGAGCAGTACTTC,CASSSHPSYEQYF
NA,NA,TRBV6-6,TRBJ1-5,TGTGCCAGCAGTTTGAGGGGCAATCAGCCCCAGCATTTT,CASSLRGNQPQHF
NA,NA,TRBV7-9,TRBJ2-1,TGTGCCAGCAGCTTAGCATACAGCCGCAATGAGCAGTTCTTC,CASSLAYSRNEQFF
NA,once,TRBV9,TRBJ1-5,TGTGCCAGCAACCCGGGTCCCGATCAGCCCCAGCATTTT,CASNPGPDQPQHF
NA,NA,TRBV10-3,TRBJ1-2,TGTGCCATCAGTGGGGAGAACTATGGCTACACCTTC,CAISGENYGYTF
NA,NA,TRBV18,TRBJ1-1,TGTGCCAGCTCACCACCGAGGGGGAACACTGAAGCTTTCTTT,CASSPPRGNTEAFF
NA,NA,TRBV4-1,TRBJ2-2,TGCGCCAGCAGCCCCCGGACAGAGACGAACACCGGGGAGCTGTTTTTT,CASSPRTETNTGELFF
NA,NA,TRBV7-2,TRBJ1-1,TGTGCCAGCAGCTTAGGGGCGGGGAACACTGAAGCTTTCTTT,CASSLGAGNTEAFF
TRBD1,NA,TRBV7-2,TRBJ2-7,TGTGCCAGCAGCTTGGGACAGGTCTCCTACGAGCAGTACTTC,CASSLGQVSYEQYF
NA,NA,TRBV21-1,TRBJ1-5,TGTGCCAGCAGCAAAGATCGAGGACAGCGTAATCAGCCCCAGCATTTT,CASSKDRGQRNQPQHF
TRBD1,NA,TRBV6-6,TRBJ1-1,TGTGCCAGCAGTTTCACACAGGGGGACACTGAAGCTTTCTTT,CASSFTQGDTEAFF
NA,NA,TRBV4-1,TRBJ1-4,TGCGCCAGCAGCCAGACAGATCGCCAGCCCGAAAAACTGTTTTTT,CASSQTDRQPEKLFF
NA,NA,TRBV18,TRBJ1-4,TGTGCCAGCTCATACAGTAGCCCTAATGAAAAACTGTTTTTT,CASSYSSPNEKLFF
NA,NA,TRBV11-2,TRBJ2-1,TGTGCCAGCAGCACTACAGGGAGCTCCTACAATGAGCAGTTCTTC,CASSTTGSSYNEQFF
NA,NA,TRBV9,TRBJ1-4,TGTGCCAGCAGCCTTCTTGGCCAGTGGGGAGAAAAACTGTTTTTT,CASSLLGQWGEKLFF
NA,NA,TRBV19,TRBJ2-7,TGTGCCAGTAGTATAGGAGGGCACCCGGCCTACGAGCAGTACTTC,CASSIGGHPAYEQYF
NA,NA,TRBV6-5,TRBJ1-5,TGTGCCAGCAGGGCCGCCTGGGAGGGGTATCAGCCCCAGCATTTT,CASRAAWEGYQPQHF
TRBD1,NA,TRBV28,TRBJ1-1,TGTGCCAGCAGTACCCCAGGGGGCACTGAAGCTTTCTTT,CASSTPGGTEAFF
TRBD1,NA,TRBV5-1,TRBJ2-7,TGCGCCAGCAGCTTGGGGGACAGGGGAAAGAACGAGCAGTACTTC,CASSLGDRGKNEQYF
NA,NA,TRBV24-1,TRBJ2-7,TGTGCCACCAGTGACCAGGGATCTGCTTACGAGCAGTACTTC,CATSDQGSAYEQYF
NA,NA,TRBV7-2,TRBJ2-3,TGTGCCAGCAGCCGGGATCCCGCCCGGTCGGATACGCAGTATTTT,CASSRDPARSDTQYF
NA,NA,TRBV5-8,TRBJ1-5,TGTGCCAGCAGCTTGGGACAGCATAGCAATCAGCCCCAGCATTTT,CASSLGQHSNQPQHF
NA,NA,TRBV14,TRBJ1-1,TGTGCCAGCAGTCAAGAAGAAACATTATATATCGCGGGGCTCCCTGAAGCTTTCTTT,CASSQEETLYIAGLPEAFF
NA,NA,TRBV7-2,TRBJ1-3,TGTGCCAGCAGCACCTCCTCTGGAAATACCATATATTTT,CASSTSSGNTIYF
NA,NA,TRBV5-1,TRBJ1-3,TGCGCCAGCAGCTTGGATAGGGGACCTGGAAACACCATATATTTT,CASSLDRGPGNTIYF
NA,NA,TRBV13,TRBJ1-2,NA,CASSFGQGITF